These T cell receptor beta chains were read from a single sample in a study of blood T cell repertoires in COVID-19. Generated by immunoSEQ multiplex PCR, the TCRdb table keeps only in-frame clones and is missing some. The repertoire includes 170,000 or so clones, roughly 79% of them detected once, and approximately 26% sits in the top ten. Source material: peripheral blood. These TCRs come from a woman aged 70 to 79 with acute or convalescent COVID-19. Both conserved end residues are part of each CDR3. D genes are given only for firm matches. Clone size appears in some rows only: once, few, many, or a class for an expanded clone.

V,D,J,size,DNA,CDR3
TRBV5-1,.,TRBJ2-5,.,TGCGCCAGCAGCGTCCTACAGGACCCAAGGACCCAGTACTTC,CASSVLQDPRTQYF
TRBV30,.,TRBJ2-4,.,TGTGCCTGGAGTGACGGCCAGGGGACACCGCATCACTTC,CAWSDGQGTPHHF
TRBV5-1,.,TRBJ1-1,.,TGCGCCAGCAGCTTGGAACCCAGGGACACTGAAGCTTTCTTT,CASSLEPRDTEAFF
TRBV7-6,TRBD2,TRBJ2-7,many,TGTGCCAGCAGCTTACAGAGCGGGAGGGTTCTTGACGAGCAGTACTTC,CASSLQSGRVLDEQYF
TRBV11-2,.,TRBJ2-7,.,TGTGCCAGCAGCTTTGAGCGTTCCGAGCAGTACTTC,CASSFERSEQYF
TRBV5-4,TRBD1,TRBJ1-6,.,TGTGCCAGCAACCTCAGGGGGTCTGGTTCACCCCTCCACTTT,CASNLRGSGSPLHF
TRBV27,.,TRBJ1-1,.,TGTGCCAGCAAAACAGGCGGGAGCACTGAAGCTTTCTTT,CASKTGGSTEAFF
TRBV3-1/TRBV3-2,.,TRBJ1-2,.,TGTGCCAGCAGCCAAGACGAGGGAAACTATGGCTACACCTTC,CASSQDEGNYGYTF
TRBV10-3,.,TRBJ2-5,.,TGTGCCATCAGTGAGAGACGGGAAGAGACCCAGTACTTC,CAISERREETQYF
TRBV14,TRBD1,TRBJ1-2,once,TGTGCCAGCAGCCAAGAGAAAAGTAGGGGGACAGGGATCATCTATGGCTACACCTTC,CASSQEKSRGTGIIYGYTF
TRBV7-9,TRBD2,TRBJ2-7,.,TGTGCCAGCAGCTCCGTTCGAGCGGGAGGGCACGAGCAGTACTTC,CASSSVRAGGHEQYF
TRBV3-1/TRBV3-2,.,TRBJ1-2,.,TGTGCCAGCAGCCAAGATAGAGAGGCGGACTTC,CASSQDREADF
TRBV7-3,TRBD2,TRBJ2-1,.,TGTGCCAGCAGCCTTAGCGGGAGGGGAGATGAGCAGTTCTTC,CASSLSGRGDEQFF
TRBV2,TRBD1,TRBJ2-5,few,TGTGCCAGCAGCCCGGACAGGGGCCCTGAGGAGACCCAGTACTTC,CASSPDRGPEETQYF
TRBV18,.,TRBJ1-1,many,TGTGCCAGCTCACCACGAGGGCGGCAGAACACTGAAGCTTTCTTT,CASSPRGRQNTEAFF
TRBV27,TRBD1,TRBJ2-1,.,TGTGCCAGCAGTGCTGGGGACAGGGTCTACAATGAGCAGTTCTTC,CASSAGDRVYNEQFF
TRBV5-4,.,TRBJ2-1,.,TGTGCCAGCAGCCCACAGGAATACAATGAGCAGTTCTTC,CASSPQEYNEQFF
TRBV4-2,TRBD1,TRBJ1-5,.,TGTGCCAGCAGCCAGGTAACAGGGGGCTCGATCAATCAGCCCCAGCATTTT,CASSQVTGGSINQPQHF
TRBV19,.,TRBJ1-4,.,TGTGCCAGTAGTCGCCAGCGGGAGGAAAAACTGTTTTTT,CASSRQREEKLFF
TRBV7-6,.,TRBJ1-4,.,TGTGCCAGCAGCTTAGCGAGATCGGGGGGAGGTGAAAAACTGTTTTTT,CASSLARSGGGEKLFF
TRBV6-5,TRBD2,TRBJ2-1,.,TGTGCCAGCACCCCAGCGGGAACCAATGAGCAGTTCTTC,CASTPAGTNEQFF
TRBV20-1,TRBD1,TRBJ1-2,.,TGCAGTGCTAGTACTTTCCGGGACAGGGGCCCGTCGAGGGCGGGGAACTATGGCTACACCTTC,CSASTFRDRGPSRAGNYGYTF
TRBV4-1,.,TRBJ1-2,.,TGCGCCAGCAGCCAAGGTCTCGCAGAGGGCCCAAGGCGCGGCTACACCTTC,CASSQGLAEGPRRGYTF
TRBV3-1/TRBV3-2,.,TRBJ1-1,.,TGTGCCAGCAGCGCTAGAGCAAGGTACACTGAAGCTTTCTTT,CASSARARYTEAFF
TRBV6-6,TRBD2,TRBJ2-5,.,TGTGCCAGCAGTTATTTAGCGGGATCCCTAGAGACCCAGTACTTC,CASSYLAGSLETQYF
TRBV3-1/TRBV3-2,.,TRBJ1-2,.,TGTGCCAGCAGCCAAATCCCGGGACAATACTATGGCTACACCTTC,CASSQIPGQYYGYTF
TRBV24-1,.,TRBJ2-5,.,TGTGCCACCAGTGATTTTACAGCTCAAGAGACCCAGTACTTC,CATSDFTAQETQYF
TRBV19,.,TRBJ2-2,.,TGTGCCAGTAGTATGGGAGAAGAGCCCGGGGAGCTGTTTTTT,CASSMGEEPGELFF
TRBV10-2,.,TRBJ2-7,.,TGCGCCAGCGGACCGGGAGAGCAGTACTTC,CASGPGEQYF
TRBV7-6,.,TRBJ1-2,.,TGTGCCAGCAGCCCAGGAGGCCATGCTAACTATGGCTACACCTTC,CASSPGGHANYGYTF